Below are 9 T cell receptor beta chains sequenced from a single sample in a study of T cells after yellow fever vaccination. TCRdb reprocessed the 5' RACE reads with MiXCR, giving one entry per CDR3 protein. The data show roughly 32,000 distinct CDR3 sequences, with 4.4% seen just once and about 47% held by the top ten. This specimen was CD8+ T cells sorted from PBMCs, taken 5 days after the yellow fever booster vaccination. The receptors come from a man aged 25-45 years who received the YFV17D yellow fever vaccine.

CDR3 amino acids: CASSLDPDSFSNQPQHF. DNA of the CDR3: TGTGCCAGCAGCTTAGATCCCGACAGTTTTAGCAATCAGCCCCAGCATTTT. This sequence joins TRBV11-2 and TRBJ1-5; D is possibly TRBD1 (5 bases). The CDR3 has 17 amino acids. Trimming cost V 0 bases and J 0 bases, with 12 bases left between them. In germline, CDR1 is SGHAT, CDR2 FQNNGV.

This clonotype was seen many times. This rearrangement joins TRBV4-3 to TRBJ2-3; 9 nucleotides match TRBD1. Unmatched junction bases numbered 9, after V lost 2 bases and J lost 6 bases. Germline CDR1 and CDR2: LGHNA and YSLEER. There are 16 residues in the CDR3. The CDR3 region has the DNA TGCGCCAGCAGCCAATACATCCTGGACAGGGGCGATACGCAGTATTTT. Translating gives CASSQYILDRGDTQYF.

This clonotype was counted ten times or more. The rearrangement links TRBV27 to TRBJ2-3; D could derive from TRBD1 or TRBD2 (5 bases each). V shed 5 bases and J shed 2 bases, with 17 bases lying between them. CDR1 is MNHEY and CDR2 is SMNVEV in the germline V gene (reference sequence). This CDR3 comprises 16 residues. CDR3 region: CASSPFGDQDTDTQYF. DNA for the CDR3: TGTGCCAGCAGTCCCTTTGGGGACCAAGACACAGATACGCAGTATTTT.

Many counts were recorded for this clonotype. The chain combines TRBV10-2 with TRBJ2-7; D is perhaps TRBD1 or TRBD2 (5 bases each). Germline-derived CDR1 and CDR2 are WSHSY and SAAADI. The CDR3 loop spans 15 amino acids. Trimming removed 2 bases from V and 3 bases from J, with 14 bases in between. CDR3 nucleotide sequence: TGCGCCAGCAGTGAGGAGGGGTTAAGTATCTACGAGCAGTACTTC. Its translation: CASSEEGLSIYEQYF.

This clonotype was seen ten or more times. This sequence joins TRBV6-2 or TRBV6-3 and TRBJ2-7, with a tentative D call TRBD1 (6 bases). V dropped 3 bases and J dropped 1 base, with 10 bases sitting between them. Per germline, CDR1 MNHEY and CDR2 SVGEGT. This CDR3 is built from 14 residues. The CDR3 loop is CASSYRGQSYEQYF. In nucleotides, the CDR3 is TGTGCCAGCAGTTATCGCGGACAGTCCTACGAGCAGTACTTC.

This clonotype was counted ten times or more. DNA for the CDR3: TGTTCGTCTTGGGGGGATGAGCAGTTCTTC. Amino acids: CSSWGDEQFF. This chain joins TRBV5-5 and TRBJ2-1, with D possibly TRBD2 on 6 matching bases. From germline, CDR1 is SGHKS and CDR2 YYEKEE (reference sequence). The CDR3 has 10 amino acids.

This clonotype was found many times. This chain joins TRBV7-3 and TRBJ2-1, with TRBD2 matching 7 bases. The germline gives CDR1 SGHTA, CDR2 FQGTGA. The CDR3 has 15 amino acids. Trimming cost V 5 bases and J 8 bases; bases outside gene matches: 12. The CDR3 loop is CASSPAAGVVYEQFF. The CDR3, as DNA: TGTGCCAGCAGCCCCGCGGCGGGAGTAGTCTATGAGCAGTTCTTC.

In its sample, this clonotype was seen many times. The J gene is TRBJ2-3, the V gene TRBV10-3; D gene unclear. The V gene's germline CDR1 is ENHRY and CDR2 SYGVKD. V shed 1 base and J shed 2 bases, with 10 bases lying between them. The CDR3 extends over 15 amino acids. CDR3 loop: CAISEWPAPTDTQYF. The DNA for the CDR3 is TGTGCCATCAGTGAGTGGCCAGCACCCACAGATACGCAGTATTTT.

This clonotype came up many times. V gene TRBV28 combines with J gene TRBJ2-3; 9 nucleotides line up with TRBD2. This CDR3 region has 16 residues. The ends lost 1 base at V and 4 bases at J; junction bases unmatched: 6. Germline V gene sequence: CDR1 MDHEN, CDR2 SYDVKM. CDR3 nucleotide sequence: TGTGCCAGCAGTTTATTATTAGCGGGAGTGTCAGATACGCAGTATTTT. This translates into CASSLLLAGVSDTQYF.